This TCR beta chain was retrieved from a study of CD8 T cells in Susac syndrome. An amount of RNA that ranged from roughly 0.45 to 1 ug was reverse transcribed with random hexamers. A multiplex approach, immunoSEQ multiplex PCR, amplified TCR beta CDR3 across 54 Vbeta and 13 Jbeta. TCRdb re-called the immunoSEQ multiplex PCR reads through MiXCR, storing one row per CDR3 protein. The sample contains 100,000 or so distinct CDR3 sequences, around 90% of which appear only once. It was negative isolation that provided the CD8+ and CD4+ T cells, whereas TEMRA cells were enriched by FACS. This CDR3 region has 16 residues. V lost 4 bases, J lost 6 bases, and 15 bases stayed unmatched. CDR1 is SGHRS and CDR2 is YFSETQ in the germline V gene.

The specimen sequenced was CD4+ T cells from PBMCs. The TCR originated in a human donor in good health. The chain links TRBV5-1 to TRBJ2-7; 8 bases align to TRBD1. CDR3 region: CASSQATGAGGREQYF. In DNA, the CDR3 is TGCGCCAGCAGCCAAGCGACAGGGGCAGGGGGACGCGAGCAGTACTTC.